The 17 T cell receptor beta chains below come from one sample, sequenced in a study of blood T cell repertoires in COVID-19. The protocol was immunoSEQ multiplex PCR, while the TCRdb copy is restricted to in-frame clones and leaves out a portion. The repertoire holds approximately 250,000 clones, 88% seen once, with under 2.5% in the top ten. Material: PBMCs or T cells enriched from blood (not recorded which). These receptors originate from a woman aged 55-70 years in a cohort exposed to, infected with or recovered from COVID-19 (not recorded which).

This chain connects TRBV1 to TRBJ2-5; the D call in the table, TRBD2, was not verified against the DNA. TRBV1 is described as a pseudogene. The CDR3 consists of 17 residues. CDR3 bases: TGCACCAGCAGCCAAGAAATAGCGGGGGGCTTCCAAGAGACCCAGTACTTC. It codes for CTSSQEIAGGFQETQYF.

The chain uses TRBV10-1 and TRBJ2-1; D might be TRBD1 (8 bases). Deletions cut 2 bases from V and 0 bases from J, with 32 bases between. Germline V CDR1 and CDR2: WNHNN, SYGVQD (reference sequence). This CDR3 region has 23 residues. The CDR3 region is CASSEPAGATGAYASRSYNEQFF. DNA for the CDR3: TGCGCCAGCAGTGAGCCCGCGGGGGCGACAGGGGCCTACGCCTCACGCTCCTACAATGAGCAGTTCTTC.

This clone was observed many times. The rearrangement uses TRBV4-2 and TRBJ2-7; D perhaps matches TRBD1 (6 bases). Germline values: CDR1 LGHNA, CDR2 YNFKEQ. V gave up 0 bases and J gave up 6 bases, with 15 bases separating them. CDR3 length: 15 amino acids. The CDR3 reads CASSQDIGTKGEQYF. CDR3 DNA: TGTGCCAGCAGCCAAGATATTGGGACAAAGGGCGAGCAGTACTTC.

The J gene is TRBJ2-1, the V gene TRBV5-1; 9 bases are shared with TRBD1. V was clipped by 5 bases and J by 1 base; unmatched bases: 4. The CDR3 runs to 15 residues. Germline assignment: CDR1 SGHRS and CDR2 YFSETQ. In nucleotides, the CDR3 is TGCGCCAGCAGGCCGGGACAGGGATCCTACAATGAGCAGTTCTTC. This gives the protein CASRPGQGSYNEQFF.

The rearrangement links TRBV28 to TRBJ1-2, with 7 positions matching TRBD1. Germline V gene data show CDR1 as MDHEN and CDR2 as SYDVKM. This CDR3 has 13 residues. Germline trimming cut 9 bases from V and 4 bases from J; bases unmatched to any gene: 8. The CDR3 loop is CASHTGQPYGYTF. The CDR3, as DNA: TGTGCCAGTCATACGGGACAGCCCTATGGCTACACCTTC.

The CDR3 is CASSPTLNTEAFF. In nucleotides, the CDR3 is TGTGCCAGCTCACCCACACTGAACACTGAAGCTTTCTTT. The V call is TRBV18, the J call TRBJ1-1; D call uncertain. The germline gives CDR1 KGHSH, CDR2 LQKENI. CDR3 length equals 13 residues. Trimming cost V 3 bases and J 0 bases, with 5 bases left between them.

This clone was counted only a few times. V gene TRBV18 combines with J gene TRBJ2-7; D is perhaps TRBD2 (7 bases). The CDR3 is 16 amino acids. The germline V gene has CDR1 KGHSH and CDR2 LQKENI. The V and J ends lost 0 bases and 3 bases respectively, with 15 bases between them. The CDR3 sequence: CASSPPGRGGYYEQYF. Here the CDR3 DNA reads TGTGCCAGCTCACCACCGGGCAGGGGAGGGTACTACGAGCAGTACTTC.

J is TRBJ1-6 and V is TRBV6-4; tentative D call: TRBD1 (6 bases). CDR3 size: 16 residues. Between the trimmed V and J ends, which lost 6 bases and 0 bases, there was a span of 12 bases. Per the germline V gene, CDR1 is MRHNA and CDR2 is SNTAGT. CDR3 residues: CASRQQGRSYNSPLHF. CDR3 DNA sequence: TGTGCCAGCAGGCAACAGGGCCGCTCCTATAATTCACCCCTCCACTTT.

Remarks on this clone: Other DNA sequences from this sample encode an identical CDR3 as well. The CDR3, as DNA: TGTGCCTGGAGTGCAAGACAGGGGAGAACCGGGGAGCTGTTTTTT. Translated: CAWSARQGRTGELFF. This chain connects TRBV30 to TRBJ2-2, with 8 positions matching TRBD1. The CDR3 spans 15 residues. The junction had 6 bases not matched to a gene; V was cut back by 1 base and J by 5 bases. Germline V lookup: CDR1 GTSNPN, CDR2 SVGIG (reference sequence).

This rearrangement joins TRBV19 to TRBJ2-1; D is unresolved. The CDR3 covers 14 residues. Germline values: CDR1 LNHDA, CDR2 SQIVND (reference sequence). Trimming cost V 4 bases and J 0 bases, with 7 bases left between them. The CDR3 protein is CASSNSPSYNEQFF. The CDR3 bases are TGTGCCAGTAGTAACTCTCCCTCCTACAATGAGCAGTTCTTC. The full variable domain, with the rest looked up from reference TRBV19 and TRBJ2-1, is DGGITQSPKYLFRKEGQNVTLSCEQNLNHDAMYWYRQDPGQGLRLIYYSQIVNDFQKGDIAEGYSVSREKKESFPLTVTSAQKNPTAFYLCASSNSPSYNEQFFGPGTRLTVL.

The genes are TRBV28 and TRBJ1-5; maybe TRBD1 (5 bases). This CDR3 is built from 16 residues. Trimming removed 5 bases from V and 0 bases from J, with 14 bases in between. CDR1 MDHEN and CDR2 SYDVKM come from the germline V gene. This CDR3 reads CASSPPQVYSNQPQHF. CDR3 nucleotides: TGTGCCAGCAGTCCGCCACAGGTTTATAGCAATCAGCCCCAGCATTTT.

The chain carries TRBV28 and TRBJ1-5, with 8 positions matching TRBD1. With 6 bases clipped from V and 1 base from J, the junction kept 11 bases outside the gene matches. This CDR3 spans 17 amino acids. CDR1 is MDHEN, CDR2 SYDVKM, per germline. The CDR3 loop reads CASSLGQGVGSNQPQHF. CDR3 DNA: TGTGCCAGCAGCTTAGGACAGGGTGTGGGAAGCAATCAGCCCCAGCATTTT.

The CDR3 loop reads CASSQDNRGLGGNTIYF. CDR3 sequence (DNA): TGTGCCAGCAGCCAAGATAACAGGGGGTTGGGTGGAAACACCATATATTTT. V and J are TRBV3-1 (or the pseudogene TRBV3-2) and TRBJ1-3, with 8 bases aligning to TRBD1. CDR1 and CDR2 from the germline V gene are LGHDT and YNNKEL (reference sequence). This CDR3 has 17 residues. V dropped 0 bases and J dropped 3; count of bases not matched to a gene: 7.

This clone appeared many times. CDR3 DNA sequence: TGCAGTGCTAGTTCCAGGATCGACACTGAAGCTTTCTTT. Residues: CSASSRIDTEAFF. The chain links TRBV20-1 to TRBJ1-1; D remains ambiguous. Trimming shortened V by 3 bases and J by 3 bases, and 11 bases separated the two germline ends. The CDR3 has 13 residues. Germline V lookup: CDR1 DFQATT, CDR2 SNEGSKA (reference sequence).

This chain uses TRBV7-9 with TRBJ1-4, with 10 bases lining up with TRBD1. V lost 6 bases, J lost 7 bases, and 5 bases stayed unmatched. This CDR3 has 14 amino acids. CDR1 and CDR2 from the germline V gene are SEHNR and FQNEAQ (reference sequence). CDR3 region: CASRSTGGGEKLFF. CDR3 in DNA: TGTGCCAGCAGATCGACAGGGGGCGGTGAAAAACTGTTTTTT.

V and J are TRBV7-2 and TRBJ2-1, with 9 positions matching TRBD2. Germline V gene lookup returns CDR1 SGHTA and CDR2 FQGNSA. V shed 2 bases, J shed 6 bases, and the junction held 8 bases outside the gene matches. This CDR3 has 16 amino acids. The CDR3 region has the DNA TGTGCCAGCAGCTTAAGGGCTAGCGGGATGTTCAATGAGCAGTTCTTC. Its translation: CASSLRASGMFNEQFF. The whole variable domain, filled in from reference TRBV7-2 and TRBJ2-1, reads GAGVSQSPSNKVTEKGKDVELRCDPISGHTALYWYRQSLGQGLEFLIYFQGNSAPDKSGLPSDRFSAERTGGSVSTLTIQRTQQEDSAVYLCASSLRASGMFNEQFFGPGTRLTVL.

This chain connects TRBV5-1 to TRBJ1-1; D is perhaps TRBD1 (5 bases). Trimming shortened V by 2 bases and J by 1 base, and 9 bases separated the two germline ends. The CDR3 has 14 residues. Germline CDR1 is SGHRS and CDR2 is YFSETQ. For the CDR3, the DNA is TGCGCCAGCAGCTTAGGGGTTCCGAACACTGAAGCTTTCTTT. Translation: CASSLGVPNTEAFF. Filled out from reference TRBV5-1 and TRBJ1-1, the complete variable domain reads KAGVTQTPRYLIKTRGQQVTLSCSPISGHRSVSWYQQTPGQGLQFLFEYFSETQRNKGNFPGRFSGRQFSNSRSEMNVSTLELGDSALYLCASSLGVPNTEAFFGQGTRLTVV.